This is a list of T cell receptor beta chains from one sample in a study of cytotoxic CD8 clonotypes in ibrutinib-treated CLL. The assay was immunoSEQ multiplex PCR, and TCRdb's table has in-frame clones only and misses some. Seen here are about 150,000 clones, roughly 83% observed once, and the top ten hold roughly 12%. Material: PBMCs, obtained after 12 months of ibrutinib treatment. The receptors derive from a human donor with chronic lymphocytic leukemia. CDR3s include the opening cysteine and the closing phenylalanine or tryptophan. A D gene is named only where the DNA matches it firmly. Expanded clones are given a class, and other clones once, few, many or no size at all.

v_gene	j_gene	abundance	d_gene	CDR3nt	CDR3aa
TRBV18	TRBJ1-2	-	-	TGTGCCAGCTCACCAAGCAACCCTAACTATGGCTACACCTTC	CASSPSNPNYGYTF
TRBV15	TRBJ2-7	-	TRBD2	TGTGCCACCAGCAGAGATGTGTCTAGCGGCTACGAGCAGTACTTC	CATSRDVSSGYEQYF
TRBV4-2	TRBJ2-7	-	TRBD2	TGTGCCAGCAGCCAAGGTTCGGGCGCGGGAGTTTACGAGCAGTACTTC	CASSQGSGAGVYEQYF
TRBV12-5	TRBJ2-5	-	TRBD1	TGTGCTAGTGGCTCCGGGTTGGGGACAGGGGCCGTTTTGGCCCAGTACTTC	CASGSGLGTGAVLAQYF
TRBV5-1	TRBJ2-3	-	-	TGCGCCAGCAGATCGGGTAGCACAGATACGCAGTATTTT	CASRSGSTDTQYF
TRBV7-8	TRBJ1-1	-	-	TGTGCCAGCAGCGACGGGGGAAGGACTGAAGCTTTCTTT	CASSDGGRTEAFF
TRBV27	TRBJ2-1	-	TRBD2	TGTGCCAGCAGTTACCACAATGGACTAGCGGGAGCAGAAGAGCAGTTCTTC	CASSYHNGLAGAEEQFF
TRBV28	TRBJ1-2	once	TRBD1	TGTGCCAGCAGCCGGACAGGGAATGGCTACACCTTC	CASSRTGNGYTF
TRBV7-3	TRBJ2-7	-	-	TGTGCCAGCAGCTCTAGAAAGTACGAGCAGTACTTC	CASSSRKYEQYF
TRBV10-3	TRBJ2-5	-	-	TGTGCCATTGGGTCGGGCCGGCAAGAGACCCAGTACTTC	CAIGSGRQETQYF
TRBV28	TRBJ2-2	-	-	TGTGCCAGTTCCCCGGAGCGGATTTCGAACACCGGGGAGCTGTTTTTT	CASSPERISNTGELFF
TRBV15	TRBJ2-3	-	-	TGTGCCACCAGCAGAGCGCGGGGCCCTAGCACAGATACGCAGTATTTT	CATSRARGPSTDTQYF
TRBV7-6	TRBJ2-7	-	TRBD1	TGTGCCAGCAGCTTAGCAACAGGGGGTTCCTACGAGCAGTACTTC	CASSLATGGSYEQYF
TRBV7-9	TRBJ1-1	-	-	TGTGCCAGCAGCCTTTCCTTGACGGGGAACACTGAAGCTTTCTTT	CASSLSLTGNTEAFF
TRBV5-4	TRBJ2-1	-	-	TGTGCCAGCAGCTTGGAATGGATTAGTGAGCAGTTCTTC	CASSLEWISEQFF
TRBV15	TRBJ2-5	-	TRBD2	TGTGCCACCAGCAGATTTCTAGCGGGAGCCTACCAAGAGACCCAGTACTTC	CATSRFLAGAYQETQYF
TRBV4-1	TRBJ2-7	-	TRBD2	TGCGCCAGCAGCCAAGGCCGACTAGCGGGAAATATCTACGAGCAGTACTTC	CASSQGRLAGNIYEQYF
TRBV6-6	TRBJ2-7	-	-	TGTGCCAGCAGTTACCCCGACAGAGACGAGCAGTACTTC	CASSYPDRDEQYF